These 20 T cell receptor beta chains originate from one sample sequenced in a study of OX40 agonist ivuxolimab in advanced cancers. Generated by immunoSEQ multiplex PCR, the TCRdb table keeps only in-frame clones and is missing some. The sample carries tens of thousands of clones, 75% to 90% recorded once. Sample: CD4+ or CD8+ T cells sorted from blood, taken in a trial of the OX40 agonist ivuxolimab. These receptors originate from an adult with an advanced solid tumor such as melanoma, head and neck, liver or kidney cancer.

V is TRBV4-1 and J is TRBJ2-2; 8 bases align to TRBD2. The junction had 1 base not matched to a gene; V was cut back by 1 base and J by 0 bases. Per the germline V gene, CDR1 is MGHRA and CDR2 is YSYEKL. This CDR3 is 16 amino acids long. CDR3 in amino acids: CASSQVLAANTGELFF. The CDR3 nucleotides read TGCGCCAGCAGCCAAGTACTAGCGGCGAACACCGGGGAGCTGTTTTTT.

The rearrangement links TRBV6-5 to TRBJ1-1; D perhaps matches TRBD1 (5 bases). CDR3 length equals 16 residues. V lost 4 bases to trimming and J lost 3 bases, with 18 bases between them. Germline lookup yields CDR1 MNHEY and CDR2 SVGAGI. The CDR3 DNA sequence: TGTGCCAGCAGTTTCCTAAGGGGTTTTAGGGACACTGAAGCTTTCTTT. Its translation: CASSFLRGFRDTEAFF.

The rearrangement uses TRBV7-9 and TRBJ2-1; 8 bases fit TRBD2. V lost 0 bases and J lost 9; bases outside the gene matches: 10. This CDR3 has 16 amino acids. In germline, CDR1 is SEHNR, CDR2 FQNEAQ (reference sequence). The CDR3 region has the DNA TGTGCCAGCAGCTTAGCAGGGTTAGCGGGACGGGTTGAGCAGTTCTTC. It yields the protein CASSLAGLAGRVEQFF.

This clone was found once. CDR3 coding DNA: TGTGCCAGCAGCCCCAACTCAGGGACTAGAGGACGTGGAGAGACCCAGTACTTC. It encodes CASSPNSGTRGRGETQYF. The chain employs TRBV7-2 and TRBJ2-5; 8 bases map to TRBD2. Germline V gene data show CDR1 as SGHTA and CDR2 as FQGNSA. The V gene end was trimmed by 5 bases and the J gene end by 4 bases; junction bases not matched to a gene: 18. This CDR3 comprises 18 residues.

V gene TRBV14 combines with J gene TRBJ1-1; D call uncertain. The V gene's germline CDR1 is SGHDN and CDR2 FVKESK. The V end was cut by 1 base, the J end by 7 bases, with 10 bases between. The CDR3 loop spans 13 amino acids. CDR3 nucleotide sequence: TGTGCCAGCAGCCAAGGTTTGCGTGGTGAAGCTTTCTTT. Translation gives CASSQGLRGEAFF.

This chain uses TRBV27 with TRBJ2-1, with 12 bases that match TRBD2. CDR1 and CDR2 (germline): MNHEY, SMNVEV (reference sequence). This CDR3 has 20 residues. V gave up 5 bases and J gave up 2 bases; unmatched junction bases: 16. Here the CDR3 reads CASSIPLTTSGRSPYNEQFF. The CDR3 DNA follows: TGTGCCAGCAGTATACCACTCACTACTAGCGGGAGGTCCCCCTACAATGAGCAGTTCTTC.

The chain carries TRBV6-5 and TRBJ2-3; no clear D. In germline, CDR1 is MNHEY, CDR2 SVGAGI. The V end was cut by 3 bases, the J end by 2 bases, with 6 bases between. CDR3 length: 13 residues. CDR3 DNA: TGTGCCAGCAGTTATTGGCCCACAGATACGCAGTATTTT. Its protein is CASSYWPTDTQYF.

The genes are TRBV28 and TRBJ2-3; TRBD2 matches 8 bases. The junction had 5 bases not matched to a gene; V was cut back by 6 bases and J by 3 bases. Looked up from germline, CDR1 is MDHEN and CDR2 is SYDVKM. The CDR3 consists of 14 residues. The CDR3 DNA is TGTGCCAGCAGAGCGGGAGTGAGGACAGATACGCAGTATTTT. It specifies CASRAGVRTDTQYF.

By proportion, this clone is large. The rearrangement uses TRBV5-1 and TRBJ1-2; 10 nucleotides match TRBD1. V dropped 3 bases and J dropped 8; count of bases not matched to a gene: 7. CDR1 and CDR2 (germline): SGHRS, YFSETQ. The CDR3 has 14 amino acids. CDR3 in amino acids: CASSSKTGGDGYTF. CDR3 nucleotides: TGCGCCAGCAGCTCCAAGACAGGGGGCGACGGCTACACCTTC.

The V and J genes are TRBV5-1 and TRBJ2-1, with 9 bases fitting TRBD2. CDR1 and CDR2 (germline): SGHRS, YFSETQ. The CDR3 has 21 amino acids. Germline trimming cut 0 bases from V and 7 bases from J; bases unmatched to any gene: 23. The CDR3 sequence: CASSLAILASGTSPLGNEQFF. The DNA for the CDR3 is TGCGCCAGCAGCTTGGCCATTTTAGCGTCTGGGACTAGCCCCCTGGGGAATGAGCAGTTCTTC.

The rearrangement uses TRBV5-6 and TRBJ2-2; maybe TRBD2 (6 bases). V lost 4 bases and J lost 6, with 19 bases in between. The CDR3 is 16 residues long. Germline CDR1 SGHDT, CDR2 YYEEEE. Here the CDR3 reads CASSPGTWGRAGELFF. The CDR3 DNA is TGTGCCAGCAGCCCAGGGACTTGGGGAAGAGCCGGGGAGCTGTTTTTT. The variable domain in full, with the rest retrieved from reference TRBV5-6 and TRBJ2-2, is DAGVTQSPTHLIKTRGQQVTLRCSPKSGHDTVSWYQQALGQGPQFIFQYYEEEERQRGNFPDRFSGHQFPNYSSELNVNALLLGDSALYLCASSPGTWGRAGELFFGEGSRLTVL.

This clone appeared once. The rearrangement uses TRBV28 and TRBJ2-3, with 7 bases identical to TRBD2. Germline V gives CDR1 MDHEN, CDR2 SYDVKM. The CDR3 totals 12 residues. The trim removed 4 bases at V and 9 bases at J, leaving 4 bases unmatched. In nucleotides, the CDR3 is TGTGCCAGCAGTTACGGACTAGTGACGCAGTATTTT. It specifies CASSYGLVTQYF.

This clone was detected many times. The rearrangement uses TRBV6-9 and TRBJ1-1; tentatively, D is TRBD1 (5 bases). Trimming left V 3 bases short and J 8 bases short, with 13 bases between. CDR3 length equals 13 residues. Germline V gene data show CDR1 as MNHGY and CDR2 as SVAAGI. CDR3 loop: CASSYGGQAEAFF. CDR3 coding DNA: TGTGCCAGCAGTTACGGGGGTCAGGCGGAAGCTTTCTTT.

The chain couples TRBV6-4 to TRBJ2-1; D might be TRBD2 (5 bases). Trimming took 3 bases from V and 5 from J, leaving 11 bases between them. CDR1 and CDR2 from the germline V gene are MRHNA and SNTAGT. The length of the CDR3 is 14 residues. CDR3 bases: TGTGCCAGCAGTGATAATTACGGGGACAATGAGCAGTTCTTC. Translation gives CASSDNYGDNEQFF.

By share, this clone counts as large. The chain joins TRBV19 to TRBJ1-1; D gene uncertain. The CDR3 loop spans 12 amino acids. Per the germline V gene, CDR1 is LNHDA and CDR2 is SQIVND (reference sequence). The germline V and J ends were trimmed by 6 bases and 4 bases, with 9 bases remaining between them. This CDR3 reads CASRTLGTEAFF. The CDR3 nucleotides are TGTGCCAGTAGAACCCTGGGCACTGAAGCTTTCTTT.

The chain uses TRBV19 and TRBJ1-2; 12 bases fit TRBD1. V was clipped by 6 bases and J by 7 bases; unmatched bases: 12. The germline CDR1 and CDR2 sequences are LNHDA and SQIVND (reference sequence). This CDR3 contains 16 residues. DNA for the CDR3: TGTGCCAGTAGCCCGGGACAGGGGGCGCCTTTTGTTGGCTACACCTTC. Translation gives CASSPGQGAPFVGYTF.

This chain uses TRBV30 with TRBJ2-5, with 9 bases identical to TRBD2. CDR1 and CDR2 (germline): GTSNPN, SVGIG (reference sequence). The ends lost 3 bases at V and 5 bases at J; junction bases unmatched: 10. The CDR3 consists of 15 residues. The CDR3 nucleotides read TGTGCCTGGAGAACCGGAGCGGGAGGTTTGGAGACCCAGTACTTC. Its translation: CAWRTGAGGLETQYF. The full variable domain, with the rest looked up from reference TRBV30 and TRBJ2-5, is SQTIHQWPATLVQPVGSPLSLECTVEGTSNPNLYWYRQAAGRGLQLLFYSVGIGQISSEVPQNLSASRPQDRQFILSSKKLLLSDSGFYLCAWRTGAGGLETQYFGPGTRLLVL.

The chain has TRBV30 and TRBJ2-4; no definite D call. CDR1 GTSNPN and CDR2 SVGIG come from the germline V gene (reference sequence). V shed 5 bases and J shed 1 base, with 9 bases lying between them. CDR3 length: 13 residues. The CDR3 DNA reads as TGTGCCTGGGACGCAGGCGCCAAAAACATTCAGTACTTC. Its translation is CAWDAGAKNIQYF.

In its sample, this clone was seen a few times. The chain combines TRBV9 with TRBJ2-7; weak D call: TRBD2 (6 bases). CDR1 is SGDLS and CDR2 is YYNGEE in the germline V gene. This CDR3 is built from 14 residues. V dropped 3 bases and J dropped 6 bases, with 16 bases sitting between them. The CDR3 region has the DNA TGTGCCAGCAGCGCTACCCCGACTAGTTCCGAGCAGTACTTC. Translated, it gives CASSATPTSSEQYF. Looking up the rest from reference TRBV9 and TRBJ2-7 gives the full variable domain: DSGVTQTPKHLITATGQRVTLRCSPRSGDLSVYWYQQSLDQGLQFLIQYYNGEERAKGNILERFSAQQFPDLHSELNLSSLELGDSALYFCASSATPTSSEQYFGPGTRLTVT.

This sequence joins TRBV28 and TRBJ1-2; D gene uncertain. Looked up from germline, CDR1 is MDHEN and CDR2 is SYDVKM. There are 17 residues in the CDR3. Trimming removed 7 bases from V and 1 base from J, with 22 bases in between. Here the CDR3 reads CASTPSPGVLGNYGYTF. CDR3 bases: TGTGCCAGCACCCCATCCCCCGGAGTTTTGGGTAACTATGGCTACACCTTC.